The 25 T cell receptor beta chains below come from one sample, sequenced in a study of beta chain features in type 1 diabetes. The study's findings and limits: A moderate, significant TCRB CDR3 shortening appeared in type 1 diabetes across four CD4+ subsets.

Expressed TCRB transcripts were sequenced after all isolated RNA was converted to cDNA. Produced via immunoSEQ multiplex PCR; TCRdb's table is partial and in-frame only. The repertoire consists of about 660,000 clones, with more than 12% occurring once and the leading ten covering 0.03% to 0.045%. These TCRs are of unknown antigen specificity. Sequencing was done on a sample of naive CD4+ T cells from blood. Source of these receptors: a man aged 18 to 30 with type 1 diabetes.

The chain links TRBV6-1 to TRBJ1-2; D might be TRBD1 (5 bases). Germline lookup yields CDR1 MNHNS and CDR2 SASEGT. V was cut by 5 bases and J by 6 bases, with 16 bases left in between. The CDR3 has 14 amino acids. The CDR3 spells CASSLRGGADGYTF. As DNA, the CDR3 is TGTGCCAGCAGTCTCAGAGGAGGGGCGGATGGCTACACCTTC.

Only a few counts were recorded for this clone. The chain combines TRBV9 with TRBJ2-7; tentatively, D is TRBD1 (5 bases). The germline CDR1 and CDR2 sequences are SGDLS and YYNGEE. The CDR3 has 13 residues. The V gene lost 0 bases and the J gene lost 4 bases, with 8 bases spanning the gap. The CDR3 here is CASSVEPGYEQYF. CDR3 in DNA: TGTGCCAGCAGCGTAGAGCCAGGGTACGAGCAGTACTTC.

In this sample, this clone turned up a few times. The chain combines TRBV5-4 with TRBJ1-1; 7 nucleotides line up with TRBD1. Germline CDR1 SGHNT, CDR2 YYREEE (reference sequence). There are 13 residues in the CDR3. V lost 6 bases and J lost 1; bases outside the gene matches: 3. CDR3 sequence (DNA): TGTGCCAGCAATACAGGGGAGAACACTGAAGCTTTCTTT. It yields the protein CASNTGENTEAFF. The whole variable domain, remainder taken from reference TRBV5-4 and TRBJ1-1, is ETGVTQSPTHLIKTRGQQVTLRCSSQSGHNTVSWYQQALGQGPQFIFQYYREEENGRGNFPPRFSGLQFPNYSSELNVNALELDDSALYLCASNTGENTEAFFGQGTRLTVV.

This clone turned up a few times. The chain is built from TRBV20-1 and TRBJ2-3; 7 bases map to TRBD2. The V segment lost 5 bases and the J segment 11 bases; nucleotides outside the gene matches: 4. Per germline, CDR1 DFQATT and CDR2 SNEGSKA (reference sequence). The CDR3 spans 10 residues. The CDR3 loop is CSAVAGRQYF. The CDR3 nucleotides are TGCAGTGCTGTAGCGGGTAGGCAGTATTTT.

The chain joins TRBV15 to TRBJ1-2; D is unclear. Looked up from germline, CDR1 is LNHNV and CDR2 is YYDKDF (reference sequence). V lost 3 bases and J 2 bases, leaving 13 bases between the germline ends. This CDR3 has 15 amino acids. CDR3 nucleotide sequence: TGTGCCACCAGCAGCGTGGAGCCCTTAAACTATGGCTACACCTTC. Its protein is CATSSVEPLNYGYTF. Combining the CDR3 with reference TRBV15 and TRBJ1-2 gives the whole variable domain DAMVIQNPRYQVTQFGKPVTLSCSQTLNHNVMYWYQQKSSQAPKLLFHYYDKDFNNEADTPDNFQSRRPNTSFCFLDIRSPGLGDTAMYLCATSSVEPLNYGYTFGSGTRLTVV.

The chain joins TRBV15 to TRBJ2-1; D gene uncertain. Germline V CDR1 and CDR2: LNHNV, YYDKDF (reference sequence). The CDR3 loop spans 15 amino acids. V was pared by 2 bases and J by 3 bases, with 11 bases between. Here the CDR3 DNA reads TGTGCCACCAGCAGAAGCAGTTTATTCTACAATGAGCAGTTCTTC. It yields the protein CATSRSSLFYNEQFF.

This clone has only a few counts. The chain joins TRBV6-5 to TRBJ1-6; D gene unclear. The V gene lost 0 bases and the J gene lost 11 bases, with 14 bases spanning the gap. Germline V gene sequence: CDR1 MNHEY, CDR2 SVGAGI. The CDR3 has 15 amino acids. CDR3 sequence reads: CASSYSPEKITPLHF. The CDR3 nucleotides are TGTGCCAGCAGTTACTCGCCAGAGAAGATTACACCCCTCCACTTT.

The CDR3 spells CASSDSPGWPQETQYF. CDR3 in DNA: TGTGCCAGCAGTGATTCGCCAGGGTGGCCCCAAGAGACCCAGTACTTC. The J gene is TRBJ2-5, the V gene TRBV25-1; a weak D match, TRBD1 (5 bases). The germline CDR1 and CDR2 sequences are MGHDK and SYGVNS. The germline V and J ends were trimmed by 3 bases and 1 base, with 15 bases remaining between them. The CDR3 runs 16 residues.

This clone was observed a few times. This sequence joins TRBV30 and TRBJ1-4, with a tentative D call TRBD1 (5 bases). The CDR3 runs 13 residues. Trimming stripped 2 bases from V and 4 bases from J, with 8 bases between. Germline CDR1 is GTSNPN and CDR2 is SVGIG (reference sequence). The CDR3 region has the DNA TGTGCCTGGAGTCTGGGGGTTAATGAAAAACTGTTTTTT. Translation: CAWSLGVNEKLFF.

This clone showed up just a few times. The chain is built from TRBV27 and TRBJ2-3; possible D gene TRBD1, 6 bases. Trimming shortened V by 4 bases and J by 3 bases, and 8 bases separated the two germline ends. The CDR3 is made up of 13 amino acids. Germline V CDR1 and CDR2: MNHEY, SMNVEV (reference sequence). Here the CDR3 DNA reads TGTGCCAGCAGTTCCCAGGGGACAGATACGCAGTATTTT. It specifies CASSSQGTDTQYF.

This clone occurred a few times. V gene TRBV9 combines with J gene TRBJ2-2; 8 bases align to TRBD2. V trimming: 0 bases; J trimming: 7 bases; junction bases outside the gene matches: 8. This CDR3 contains 16 residues. The V gene's germline CDR1 is SGDLS and CDR2 YYNGEE. CDR3 sequence: CASSVATERESGELFF. The CDR3 region has the DNA TGTGCCAGCAGCGTAGCTACCGAGCGGGAGAGCGGGGAGCTGTTTTTT.

The chain combines TRBV7-2 with TRBJ2-5; 9 positions match TRBD1. This CDR3 has 14 amino acids. Germline V gene data show CDR1 as SGHTA and CDR2 as FQGNSA. V lost 4 bases to trimming and J lost 6 bases; unmatched junction nucleotides: 6. The CDR3 loop reads CASSSQDRGKTQYF. The DNA for the CDR3 is TGTGCCAGCAGCTCCCAGGACAGGGGAAAGACCCAGTACTTC.

The rearrangement uses TRBV5-1 and TRBJ2-3, with 9 bases that match TRBD2. The junction had 20 bases not matched to a gene; V was cut back by 2 bases and J by 4 bases. The CDR3 contains 20 residues. CDR1 and CDR2 (germline): SGHRS, YFSETQ. The CDR3 bases are TGCGCCAGCAGCTTACCCAACCTACGCGGCATAGCGGGAGACCCAGATACGCAGTATTTT. This sequence encodes CASSLPNLRGIAGDPDTQYF. Supplemented by reference TRBV5-1 and TRBJ2-3, the full variable domain reads KAGVTQTPRYLIKTRGQQVTLSCSPISGHRSVSWYQQTPGQGLQFLFEYFSETQRNKGNFPGRFSGRQFSNSRSEMNVSTLELGDSALYLCASSLPNLRGIAGDPDTQYFGPGTRLTVL.

A few counts support this clone. The chain has TRBV29-1 and TRBJ2-3, with TRBD1 as a possible D gene (6 bases). Trimming removed 7 bases from V and 4 bases from J, with 18 bases in between. Germline-derived CDR1 and CDR2 are SQVTM and ANQGSEA. The CDR3 runs to 14 residues. The CDR3, as DNA: TGCAGCGGGGTGAGGCAGGGGTACTCAGATACGCAGTATTTT. As protein: CSGVRQGYSDTQYF.

This clone has a handful of counts. This CDR3 is CASKIQSTESPLHF. CDR3 nucleotide sequence: TGTGCCAGCAAGATCCAGAGCACGGAATCACCCCTCCACTTT. The chain carries TRBV27 and TRBJ1-6; D ambiguous. This CDR3 comprises 14 residues. The V gene's germline CDR1 is MNHEY and CDR2 SMNVEV (reference sequence). Trimming removed 7 bases at V and 10 bases at J, with 17 bases between.

The table lists this clone with a count of one. The gene calls are TRBV4-1 and TRBJ2-3, with D possibly matching TRBD1 (5 bases). Per the germline V gene, CDR1 is MGHRA and CDR2 is YSYEKL. V shed 0 bases and J shed 3 bases, with 13 bases lying between them. The length of the CDR3 is 16 residues. CDR3 protein: CASSQEVTRTTDTQYF. CDR3 coding DNA: TGCGCCAGCAGCCAAGAGGTGACACGGACAACAGATACGCAGTATTTT.

The chain uses TRBV18 and TRBJ2-6; 9 bases are shared with TRBD1. J gave up 4 bases and V 11 bases, and 3 bases lay outside the gene matches. Germline assignment: CDR1 KGHSH and CDR2 LQKENI. The CDR3 loop spans 13 amino acids. CDR3 coding DNA: TGTGCCGGGACAGGGTCCGGGGCCAACGTCCTGACTTTC. Its translation is CAGTGSGANVLTF. Supplemented by reference TRBV18 and TRBJ2-6, the full variable domain reads NAGVMQNPRHLVRRRGQEARLRCSPMKGHSHVYWYRQLPEEGLKFMVYLQKENIIDESGMPKERFSAEFPKEGPSILRIQQVVRGDSAAYFCAGTGSGANVLTFGAGSRLTVL.

This clone showed up just a few times. The chain uses TRBV5-4 and TRBJ1-1; unclear D gene. V shed 4 bases and J shed 4 bases, with 17 bases lying between them. The V gene's germline CDR1 is SGHNT and CDR2 YYREEE (reference sequence). The length of the CDR3 is 15 residues. The CDR3 is CASSGPGDRSTEAFF. Written as DNA, the CDR3 is TGTGCCAGCAGCGGTCCGGGAGATCGGAGCACTGAAGCTTTCTTT. Supplemented by reference TRBV5-4 and TRBJ1-1, the full variable domain reads ETGVTQSPTHLIKTRGQQVTLRCSSQSGHNTVSWYQQALGQGPQFIFQYYREEENGRGNFPPRFSGLQFPNYSSELNVNALELDDSALYLCASSGPGDRSTEAFFGQGTRLTVV.

The table lists this clone with a few counts. The chain has TRBV29-1 and TRBJ2-3; 8 positions match TRBD1. J was trimmed by 4 bases and V by 8 bases; bases with no gene match: 8. CDR1 is SQVTM, CDR2 ANQGSEA, per germline. This CDR3 spans 13 amino acids. The CDR3 DNA follows: TGCAGCACCCCCGGGACAGGTCCAGATACGCAGTATTTT. Translating gives CSTPGTGPDTQYF.

This sequence joins TRBV7-2 and TRBJ2-7; 10 positions agree with TRBD2. The CDR3 totals 19 residues. Germline values: CDR1 SGHTA, CDR2 FQGNSA. Trimming cost V 4 bases and J 3 bases; bases outside gene matches: 18. CDR3 DNA sequence: TGTGCCAGCAGCTCCCGTTTCGGACAGACCCGGACTAGCGGCTACGAGCAGTACTTC. This codes for CASSSRFGQTRTSGYEQYF.

The chain has TRBV5-4 and TRBJ2-1; the D gene is possibly TRBD1 (5 bases). The CDR3 is 17 amino acids. Per the germline V gene, CDR1 is SGHNT and CDR2 is YYREEE (reference sequence). Trimming stripped 2 bases from V and 5 bases from J, with 20 bases between. The CDR3 nucleotides read TGTGCCAGCAGCTTTGCCGCCGGCAGGGCGAAAAACAATGAGCAGTTCTTC. Encoded protein: CASSFAAGRAKNNEQFF.

The chain is built from TRBV5-1 and TRBJ2-3; D remains ambiguous. Germline values: CDR1 SGHRS, CDR2 YFSETQ. V was trimmed by 3 bases and J by 6 bases, leaving 11 bases between them. This CDR3 has 13 residues. CDR3 DNA sequence: TGCGCCAGCAGCTCCGGTTCCGGGGATACGCAGTATTTT. This gives the protein CASSSGSGDTQYF.

V gene TRBV29-1 combines with J gene TRBJ2-6, with 9 bases matching TRBD1. The J segment lost 0 bases and the V segment lost 4 bases, leaving 10 bases of the junction unmatched. CDR1 is SQVTM and CDR2 is ANQGSEA in the germline V gene. The CDR3 runs to 18 residues. The chain's CDR3 is CSVGFRDRVLSGANVLTF. The CDR3 region has the DNA TGCAGCGTTGGTTTTAGGGACAGGGTCCTCTCTGGGGCCAACGTCCTGACTTTC.

A few counts support this clone. The chain combines TRBV9 with TRBJ2-5, with TRBD2 matching over 11 bases. The CDR3 loop spans 15 amino acids. Unmatched junction bases numbered 10, after V lost 6 bases and J lost 6 bases. CDR1 is SGDLS, CDR2 YYNGEE, per germline. This CDR3 reads CASTSGGPEAKTQYF. CDR3 in DNA: TGTGCCAGCACTAGCGGGGGGCCGGAAGCTAAGACCCAGTACTTC.

The table lists this clone with a few counts. J is TRBJ1-1 and V is TRBV9, with a possible D match to TRBD1 (6 bases). The V end was cut by 0 bases, the J end by 9 bases, with 12 bases between. Germline V CDR1 and CDR2: SGDLS, YYNGEE. This CDR3 contains 13 residues. The CDR3 reads CASSVEGGGKAFF. The CDR3 nucleotides are TGTGCCAGCAGCGTAGAAGGGGGTGGGAAAGCTTTCTTT.